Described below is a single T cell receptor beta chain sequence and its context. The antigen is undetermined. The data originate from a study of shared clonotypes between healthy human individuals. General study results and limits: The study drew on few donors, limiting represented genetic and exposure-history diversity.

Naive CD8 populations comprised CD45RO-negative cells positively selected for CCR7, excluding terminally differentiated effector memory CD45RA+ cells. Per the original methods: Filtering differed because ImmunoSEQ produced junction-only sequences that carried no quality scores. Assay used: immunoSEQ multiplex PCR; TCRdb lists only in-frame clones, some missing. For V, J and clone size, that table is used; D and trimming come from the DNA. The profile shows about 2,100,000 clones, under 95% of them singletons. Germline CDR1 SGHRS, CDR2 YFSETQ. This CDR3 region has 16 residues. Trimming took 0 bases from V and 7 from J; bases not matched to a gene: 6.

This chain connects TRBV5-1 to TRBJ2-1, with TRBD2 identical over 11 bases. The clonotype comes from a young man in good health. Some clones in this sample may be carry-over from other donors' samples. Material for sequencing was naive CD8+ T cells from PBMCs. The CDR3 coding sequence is TGCGCCAGCAGCTTGGCCTCTACTAGCGGGAGAAATGAGCAGTTCTTC. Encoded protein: CASSLASTSGRNEQFF.